This T cell receptor beta chain originates from a study of blood T cell repertoires in COVID-19. Study background: T cells, B-cell-depleted T cells, or PBMCs supplied cDNA or gDNA.

Measured with immunoSEQ multiplex PCR; TCRdb has only the in-frame clones, and not every one. Of over 250,000 clones in the sample, about 86% are singletons; the top ten hold 10% to 15%. The Seattle patients joined while their infection was active and were tracked longitudinally afterward. The source of this sequence is a woman in her 70s with COVID-19, enrolled during active disease. Specimen: peripheral blood.

The CDR3 DNA reads as TGTGCCTGGACGGGGAGGCTAAAACGGCGGTCCAAAGAGACCCAGTACTTC. This gives the protein CAWTGRLKRRSKETQYF. The gene calls are TRBV30 and TRBJ2-5; D is possibly TRBD2 (6 bases). The V gene lost 4 bases and the J gene lost 3 bases, with 24 bases spanning the gap. Germline assignment: CDR1 GTSNPN and CDR2 SVGIG (reference sequence). The CDR3 totals 17 residues.